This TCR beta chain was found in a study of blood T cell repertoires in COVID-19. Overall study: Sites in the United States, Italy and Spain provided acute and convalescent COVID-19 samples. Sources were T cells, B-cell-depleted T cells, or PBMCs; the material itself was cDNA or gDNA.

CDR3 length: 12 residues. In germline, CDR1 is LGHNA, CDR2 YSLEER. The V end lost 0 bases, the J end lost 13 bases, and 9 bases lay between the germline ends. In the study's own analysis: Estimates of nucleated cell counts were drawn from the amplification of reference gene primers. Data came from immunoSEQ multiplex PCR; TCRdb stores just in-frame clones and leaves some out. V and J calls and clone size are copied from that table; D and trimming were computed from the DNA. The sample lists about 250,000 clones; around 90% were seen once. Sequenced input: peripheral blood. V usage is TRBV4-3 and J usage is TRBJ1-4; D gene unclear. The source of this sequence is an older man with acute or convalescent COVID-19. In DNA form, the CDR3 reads TGCGCCAGCAGCCAAGATCGAGGGAGACTGTTTTTT. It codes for CASSQDRGRLFF.